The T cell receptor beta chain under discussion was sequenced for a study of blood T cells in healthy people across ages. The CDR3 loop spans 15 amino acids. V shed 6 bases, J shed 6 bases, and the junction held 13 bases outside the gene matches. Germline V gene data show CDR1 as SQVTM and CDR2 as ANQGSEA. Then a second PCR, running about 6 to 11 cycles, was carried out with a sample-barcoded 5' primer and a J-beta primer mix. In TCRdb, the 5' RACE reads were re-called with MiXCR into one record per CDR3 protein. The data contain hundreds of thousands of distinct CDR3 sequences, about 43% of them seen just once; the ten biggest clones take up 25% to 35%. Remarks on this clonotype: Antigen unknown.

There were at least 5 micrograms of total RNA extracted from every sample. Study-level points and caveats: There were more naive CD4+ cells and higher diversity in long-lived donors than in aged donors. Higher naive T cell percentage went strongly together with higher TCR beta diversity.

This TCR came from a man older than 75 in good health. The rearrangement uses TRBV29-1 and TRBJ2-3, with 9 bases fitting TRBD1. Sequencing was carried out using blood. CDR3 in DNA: TGCAGCGTCCCTACTCCGGGACAGGGAAGCGATACGCAGTATTTT. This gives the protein CSVPTPGQGSDTQYF.